These 18 T cell receptor beta chains share one sample of origin, sequenced in a study of CDR3 diversity in severe acne. MiXCR, applied by TCRdb to the PCR reads, yields one record per CDR3 protein. This sample has approximately 79,000 distinct CDR3 sequences; 45% to 55% occur once, and the top ten carry 10%. The sequenced sample was blood. These receptors all come from a male donor in good health, serving as a control.

This chain connects TRBV19 to TRBJ1-2, with D tentatively TRBD1 (6 bases). This CDR3 comprises 18 residues. Germline assignment: CDR1 LNHDA and CDR2 SQIVND (reference sequence). V was pared by 9 bases and J by 4 bases, with 30 bases between. This chain's CDR3 is CASHFGQRASLMSYGYTF. DNA for the CDR3: TGTGCCAGCCATTTCGGACAGCGAGCAAGTCTAATGAGCTATGGCTACACCTTC. Full variable domain (remainder filled in from reference TRBV19 and TRBJ1-2): DGGITQSPKYLFRKEGQNVTLSCEQNLNHDAMYWYRQDPGQGLRLIYYSQIVNDFQKGDIAEGYSVSREKKESFPLTVTSAQKNPTAFYLCASHFGQRASLMSYGYTFGSGTRLTVV.

The genes are TRBV10-3 and TRBJ1-1, with D tentatively TRBD1 (5 bases). CDR1 is ENHRY, CDR2 SYGVKD, per germline. Trimming removed 4 bases from V and 3 bases from J, with 6 bases in between. The length of the CDR3 is 12 residues. In nucleotides, the CDR3 is TGTGCCATCAGTGGGGGGGACACTGAAGCTTTCTTT. Translating gives CAISGGDTEAFF.

The chain carries TRBV12-3 or TRBV12-4 and TRBJ2-7; a possible D gene is TRBD1 (6 bases). V dropped 6 bases and J dropped 2 bases, with 20 bases sitting between them. This CDR3 has 16 amino acids. The CDR3 bases are TGTGCCAGCAGGGACGCAGGGGCAGGGGCGACCTACGAGCAGTACTTC. Translating gives CASRDAGAGATYEQYF.

This chain uses TRBV2 with TRBJ2-7; the D gene could be TRBD1 or TRBD2 (5 bases each). Germline CDR1 and CDR2: SNHLY and FYNNEI. V was clipped by 9 bases and J by 3 bases, with 15 bases between them. The CDR3 contains 13 residues. As DNA, the CDR3 is TGTGCCAGTGGGAGTGGACACCTCTACGAGCAGTACTTC. Its translation is CASGSGHLYEQYF.

In its sample, this clonotype was seen once. A read error is likely, as this CDR3 ends without the conserved phenylalanine or tryptophan. The limits of the CDR3 on the DNA are not certain, so only TCRdb's listed CDR3 is given. This chain connects TRBV2 to TRBJ2-5; the tabulated D call, TRBD2, remains unverified against the DNA. From germline, CDR1 is SNHLY and CDR2 FYNNEI. The CDR3 spans 18 amino acids, including both terminal residues. CDR3 protein: CASSGWAGGKNYGYTFGS.

This clonotype was found many times. The V call is TRBV7-6, the J call TRBJ1-1, with unresolved D. V lost 1 base to trimming and J lost 6 bases, with 6 bases between them. CDR3 length: 12 amino acids. Germline values: CDR1 SGHVS, CDR2 FNYEAQ. CDR3 sequence (DNA): TGTGCCAGCAGCTTAGTCGGAGCTGAAGCTTTCTTT. It yields the protein CASSLVGAEAFF.

The chain joins TRBV6-5 to TRBJ1-4, with D maybe TRBD1 (5 bases). The V gene lost 0 bases and the J gene lost 2 bases, with 10 bases spanning the gap. The V gene's germline CDR1 is MNHEY and CDR2 SVGAGI. This CDR3 region has 16 residues. This chain's CDR3 is CASSYSWAGTNEKLFF. CDR3 nucleotides: TGTGCCAGCAGTTACTCGTGGGCAGGGACTAATGAAAAACTGTTTTTT.

This clonotype was found once. This chain links TRBV20-1 with TRBJ2-7; D gene unclear. The germline V gene encodes CDR1 DFQATT and CDR2 SNEGSKA (reference sequence). The CDR3 length is 14 residues. The ends were cut back, 0 bases at V and 2 bases at J, with 11 bases in the middle. The CDR3 protein is CSARDGEGTYEQYF. The DNA of the CDR3 is TGCAGTGCTAGAGATGGGGAAGGGACCTACGAGCAGTACTTC.

J is TRBJ1-1 and V is TRBV19; 7 bases are shared with TRBD1. The CDR3 contains 14 residues. Trimming took 4 bases from V and 0 from J; bases not matched to a gene: 2. Germline loops: CDR1 LNHDA, CDR2 SQIVND (reference sequence). The CDR3 DNA follows: TGTGCCAGTAGTAGGCAGGGGGTGAACACTGAAGCTTTCTTT. Translating gives CASSRQGVNTEAFF.

The DNA of the CDR3 is TGTGCCAGCAGTGAAGAGGCTAGCAGCCTCTACGAGCAGTACTTC. This translates into CASSEEASSLYEQYF. This sequence joins TRBV2 and TRBJ2-7, with D possibly being TRBD2 (5 bases). CDR3 length: 15 amino acids. The V end was cut by 1 base, the J end by 3 bases, with 13 bases between. Germline V CDR1 and CDR2: SNHLY, FYNNEI.

This rearrangement joins TRBV20-1 to TRBJ1-6, with a weak D call TRBD1 (5 bases). CDR1 DFQATT and CDR2 SNEGSKA come from the germline V gene (reference sequence). V was pared by 1 base and J by 5 bases, with 15 bases between. CDR3 size: 16 residues. CDR3 sequence (DNA): TGCAGTGCTAGAGGGTCGGGTAGGGGAAATAATTCACCCCTCCACTTT. Protein product: CSARGSGRGNNSPLHF.

The chain combines TRBV7-9 with TRBJ2-2; TRBD1 agrees at 9 bases. In germline, CDR1 is SEHNR, CDR2 FQNEAQ (reference sequence). The CDR3 covers 17 residues. The junction had 10 bases not matched to a gene; V was cut back by 3 bases and J by 5 bases. CDR3 sequence (DNA): TGTGCCAGCAGCTTCGTACAGGGGGCGCTAGGGACCGGGGAGCTGTTTTTT. It encodes CASSFVQGALGTGELFF.

Concerning this clonotype itself: Just one base apart from a much larger clone, this may be a read error. The gene calls are TRBV29-1 and TRBJ1-1, with a weak D call TRBD1 (6 bases). The germline gives CDR1 SQVTM, CDR2 ANQGSEA. Trimming took off 5 bases at V and 1 base at J, with 11 bases between the two ends. The CDR3 has 13 residues. The CDR3 protein is CSVQQTGNTEAFF. The DNA of the CDR3 is TGCAGCGTTCAGCAGACAGGGAACACTGAAGCTTTCTTT.

As concerns this clonotype: A junction boundary mismatches the germline segment, possibly from a read error. The CDR3 region is CASSLDLGSTIYF. The CDR3 DNA follows: TGTGCCAGCAGCTTAGATCTAGGAAGCACCATATATTTT. This chain uses TRBV11-2 with TRBJ1-3, with D uncertain. The CDR3 is 13 amino acids. Germline CDR1 reads SGHAT; CDR2 reads FQNNGV.

This clonotype was seen more than once but under ten times. This rearrangement joins TRBV28 to TRBJ1-1, with D possibly matching TRBD1 (6 bases). Germline V gives CDR1 MDHEN, CDR2 SYDVKM. The ends were cut back, 4 bases at V and 4 bases at J, with 7 bases in the middle. The CDR3 has 12 residues. The CDR3 loop reads CASSYRVTEAFF. CDR3 bases: TGTGCCAGCAGTTACAGGGTCACTGAAGCTTTCTTT.

This clonotype was picked up many times. The genes are TRBV7-6 and TRBJ2-1, with no clear D. Trimming shortened V by 5 bases and J by 6 bases, and 8 bases separated the two germline ends. Looked up from germline, CDR1 is SGHVS and CDR2 is FNYEAQ. The CDR3 has 12 amino acids. The CDR3 nucleotides read TGTGCCAGCAGCCCCCTGGGCAATGAGCAGTTCTTC. This encodes CASSPLGNEQFF.

This clonotype was seen at least ten times. J is TRBJ1-4 and V is TRBV6-1; no clear D. Trimming cost V 5 bases and J 5 bases, with 15 bases left between them. The CDR3 is 15 residues long. Germline V CDR1 and CDR2: MNHNS, SASEGT. The CDR3 nucleotides read TGTGCCAGCAGTACCTTCTCGGGCGGCAATGAAAAACTGTTTTTT. Amino acid sequence: CASSTFSGGNEKLFF.

As to this clonotype: A much larger clonotype is one base distant, so this may be a read error. The chain employs TRBV20-1 and TRBJ2-3; D may be TRBD1 (7 bases). This CDR3 has 17 amino acids. The germline gives CDR1 DFQATT, CDR2 SNEGSKA (reference sequence). V was clipped by 0 bases and J by 4 bases, with 20 bases between them. CDR3 sequence reads: CSARERRESGTADTQYF. DNA of the CDR3: TGCAGTGCTAGAGAACGTCGGGAGTCGGGGACAGCAGATACGCAGTATTTT.